The clone carrying this TCR beta chain was seen a few times. Its antigen is unidentified. Regarding donors, all were healthy bone marrow donors. The sample is drawn from a study of cytomegalovirus exposure and HLA in healthy donors. Study-level points and caveats: Later on, a genetic analysis was performed. It linked a missense variant in DCLRE1C with V- and J-gene trimming of TCR beta. When a later analysis compared HLA-associated TCR beta chains with equally common others, the HLA-associated chains turned out to be more clonally expanded and to have lower generation probabilities.

Researchers ran the PCR with 60 Vbeta and 13 Jbeta primers. Only in-frame clones appear in the TCRdb table, and some are missing; sequencing was by immunoSEQ multiplex PCR. The sample consists of approximately 150,000 clones, approximately 79% of them appearing once. V was shortened by 0 bases and J by 1 base, with 9 bases between the two germline ends. This CDR3 has 15 residues. Germline V gene data show CDR1 as LGHNA and CDR2 as YSLEER. This receptor was identified in a male donor in good health and CMV-seronegative. The V and J genes are TRBV4-3 and TRBJ2-5, with D perhaps TRBD1 (5 bases). The sequencing input was PBMCs. The CDR3 DNA sequence: TGCGCCAGCAGCCAAGATCCAGGGTTCCAAGAGACCCAGTACTTC. Encoded protein: CASSQDPGFQETQYF.